These 31 T cell receptor beta chains originate from one sample sequenced in a study of tumor-infiltrating lymphocytes in localized non-small cell lung cancer. Clones were sequenced by immunoSEQ multiplex PCR, and TCRdb holds only the in-frame ones, with some missing. This table holds about 9,200 clones, 65% to 85% found once. Sequenced material: uninvolved lung tissue not adjacent to the tumor. Receptor source: a human donor with non-small cell lung cancer.

This rearrangement joins TRBV5-6 to TRBJ2-5; D gene ambiguous. The CDR3 covers 12 residues. Per germline, CDR1 SGHDT and CDR2 YYEEEE. V lost 2 bases and J lost 4, with 6 bases in between. DNA for the CDR3: TGTGCCAGCAGCTTCCTCGGAGAGACCCAGTACTTC. Translation gives CASSFLGETQYF.

This clone was observed a single time. This chain connects TRBV7-2 to TRBJ1-2; D is undetermined. In germline, CDR1 is SGHTA, CDR2 FQGNSA. Trimming took off 5 bases at V and 7 bases at J, with 17 bases between the two ends. The CDR3 contains 14 residues. CDR3: CASSGLGSPRGYTF. The CDR3 DNA sequence: TGTGCCAGCAGCGGACTCGGGTCACCGCGTGGCTACACCTTC.

This chain links TRBV9 with TRBJ2-3; D is perhaps TRBD2 (5 bases). This CDR3 comprises 16 residues. From germline, CDR1 is SGDLS and CDR2 YYNGEE. Trimming pared 0 bases from V and 3 bases from J, leaving 14 bases between. CDR3 residues: CASSVEVGVLTDTQYF. The DNA of the CDR3 is TGTGCCAGCAGCGTAGAGGTGGGAGTCCTGACAGATACGCAGTATTTT.

CDR3 nucleotides: TGTGCCAGCAGGTCGTATCTTGGGGACAATGAGCAGTTCTTC. It encodes CASRSYLGDNEQFF. The rearrangement uses TRBV6-1 and TRBJ2-1, with D unresolved. V was shortened by 6 bases and J by 5 bases, with 14 bases between the two germline ends. This CDR3 is built from 14 residues. Germline CDR1 MNHNS, CDR2 SASEGT.

The V call is TRBV30, the J call TRBJ2-5; D possibly corresponds to TRBD1 (5 bases). Germline V gene data show CDR1 as GTSNPN and CDR2 as SVGIG (reference sequence). The CDR3 loop spans 13 amino acids. The V and J ends lost 1 base and 4 bases respectively, with 10 bases between them. The CDR3 region has the DNA TGTGCCTGGAGTGCAGGGTTTGCAGAGACCCAGTACTTC. As protein: CAWSAGFAETQYF.

The chain employs TRBV7-9 and TRBJ2-7; 9 positions match TRBD2. Germline V gives CDR1 SEHNR, CDR2 FQNEAQ (reference sequence). V was clipped by 5 bases and J by 3 bases; unmatched bases: 11. The CDR3 sequence is 16 residues long. CDR3 sequence (DNA): TGTGCCAGCAGCGCGGGGGGGGGAGCCCACCACTACGAGCAGTACTTC. This encodes CASSAGGGAHHYEQYF.

V usage is TRBV6-6 and J usage is TRBJ2-7; D not certain. Germline V CDR1 and CDR2: MNHNY, SVGAGI (reference sequence). The CDR3 is 15 residues long. V was cut by 5 bases and J by 3 bases, with 17 bases left in between. The CDR3 DNA reads TGTGCCAGCAGTCCAGCTTTCGTGATGGACTACGAGCAGTACTTC. Translated, it gives CASSPAFVMDYEQYF.

V and J are TRBV9 and TRBJ2-2, with TRBD1 as a possible D gene (6 bases). The V end lost 5 bases, the J end lost 1 base, and 12 bases lay between the germline ends. Germline CDR1 SGDLS, CDR2 YYNGEE. The CDR3 sequence is 15 residues long. Written as DNA, the CDR3 is TGTGCCAGCAGACCGGGACAAAGGAACACCGGGGAGCTGTTTTTT. Translation gives CASRPGQRNTGELFF.

As regards this clone: The same CDR3 is also encoded by other DNA sequences in this sample. This chain links TRBV10-3 with TRBJ1-5, with a possible D match to TRBD1 (5 bases). Per germline, CDR1 ENHRY and CDR2 SYGVKD. This CDR3 has 17 residues. V was pared by 0 bases and J by 3 bases, with 15 bases between. This CDR3 reads CAISESPFQGPNQPQHF. For the CDR3, the DNA is TGTGCCATCAGTGAGTCCCCCTTTCAGGGCCCCAATCAGCCCCAGCATTTT.

The chain uses TRBV7-6 and TRBJ2-2, with D possibly matching TRBD1 (5 bases). The germline gives CDR1 SGHVS, CDR2 FNYEAQ. V was clipped by 1 base and J by 4 bases, with 7 bases between them. The length of the CDR3 is 14 residues. DNA for the CDR3: TGTGCCAGCAGCTTAGTTGGGGCCACCGGGGAGCTGTTTTTT. As protein: CASSLVGATGELFF.

This chain uses TRBV2 with TRBJ1-2; TRBD1 agrees at 12 bases. V dropped 7 bases and J dropped 8; count of bases not matched to a gene: 5. The CDR3 has 13 amino acids. Germline-derived CDR1 and CDR2 are SNHLY and FYNNEI. The DNA of the CDR3 is TGTGCCAGCACGGGACAGGGGGCGCAGGGCTACACCTTC. It specifies CASTGQGAQGYTF.

The genes are TRBV7-2 and TRBJ1-5; D unclear. This CDR3 is built from 10 residues. Looked up from germline, CDR1 is SGHTA and CDR2 is FQGNSA. The DNA for the CDR3 is TGTGCTGTGGGGTATCAGCCCCAGCATTTT. Translated: CAVGYQPQHF.

The chain joins TRBV6-1 to TRBJ1-4, with D perhaps TRBD1 (5 bases). The length of the CDR3 is 14 residues. Trimming left V 7 bases short and J 7 bases short, with 16 bases between. Germline CDR1 and CDR2: MNHNS and SASEGT. The CDR3 DNA is TGTGCCAGCACGATTCGGGGGAGGGGTGAAAAACTGTTTTTT. This encodes CASTIRGRGEKLFF.

The chain recombines TRBV27 with TRBJ1-2; the match to TRBD1 covers 8 bases. There are 13 residues in the CDR3. J gave up 8 bases and V 2 bases, and 4 bases lay outside the gene matches. Looked up from germline, CDR1 is MNHEY and CDR2 is SMNVEV (reference sequence). The CDR3 here is CASSLQGAQGYTF. The CDR3 DNA reads TGTGCCAGCAGTTTACAGGGGGCGCAGGGCTACACCTTC.

V gene TRBV6-1 combines with J gene TRBJ1-2, with D perhaps matching TRBD1 (5 bases). V dropped 1 base and J dropped 2 bases, with 8 bases sitting between them. CDR3 length: 14 residues. CDR1 is MNHNS and CDR2 is SASEGT in the germline V gene. The CDR3: CASSEEQANYGYTF. CDR3 nucleotides: TGTGCCAGCAGTGAAGAACAGGCGAACTATGGCTACACCTTC.

This clone has more than one count but fewer than ten. The chain combines TRBV2 with TRBJ1-5; TRBD1 might be the D (5 bases). CDR3 length equals 14 residues. V was cut by 1 base and J by 5 bases, with 9 bases left in between. Germline loops: CDR1 SNHLY, CDR2 FYNNEI. The CDR3 DNA reads as TGTGCCAGCAGTGAAGACAGGAGTTATCAGCCCCAGCATTTT. Its protein is CASSEDRSYQPQHF.

The V gene is TRBV7-9, the J gene TRBJ2-1, with 9 bases identical to TRBD2. The ends lost 0 bases at V and 0 bases at J; junction bases unmatched: 6. Germline assignment: CDR1 SEHNR and CDR2 FQNEAQ (reference sequence). There are 18 residues in the CDR3. The CDR3 protein is CASSLALAGPFSYNEQFF. The CDR3 nucleotides read TGTGCCAGCAGCTTAGCTCTAGCGGGACCCTTCTCCTACAATGAGCAGTTCTTC.

The rearrangement uses TRBV11-2 and TRBJ1-5; D is perhaps TRBD1 (5 bases). In germline, CDR1 is SGHAT, CDR2 FQNNGV. The CDR3 totals 14 residues. Trimming stripped 1 base from V and 3 bases from J, with 7 bases between. The DNA for the CDR3 is TGTGCCAGCAGCTTAGCAGGGCACAATCAGCCCCAGCATTTT. Protein: CASSLAGHNQPQHF.

V is TRBV7-2 and J is TRBJ1-5, with D tentatively TRBD1 (6 bases). The CDR3 has 16 amino acids. Germline V gene sequence: CDR1 SGHTA, CDR2 FQGNSA. Trimming removed 0 bases at V and 5 bases at J, with 14 bases between. CDR3 sequence: CASSLAGRGGYQPQHF. The CDR3 region has the DNA TGTGCCAGCAGCTTAGCGGGCAGGGGCGGATATCAGCCCCAGCATTTT.

A word on this clone: Germline and junction disagree at one end, which may indicate a read error. The rearrangement uses TRBV7-2 and TRBJ2-7; TRBD1 agrees at 7 bases. Germline V gives CDR1 SGHTA, CDR2 FQGNSA. This CDR3 region has 15 residues. The CDR3 here is CASSLAGQGVHERYF. DNA for the CDR3: TGTGCCAGCAGCTTAGCGGGTCAGGGGGTCCACGAGCGGTACTTC.

The rearrangement links TRBV7-2 to TRBJ2-1; possible D gene TRBD2, 6 bases. Germline V lookup: CDR1 SGHTA, CDR2 FQGNSA. The V end was cut by 3 bases, the J end by 5 bases, with 14 bases between. The CDR3 spans 15 residues. For the CDR3, the DNA is TGTGCCAGCAGCTTTATCGGAGGGCTCGACAATGAGCAGTTCTTC. Translation gives CASSFIGGLDNEQFF.

This chain uses TRBV6-6 with TRBJ2-7; 8 bases are shared with TRBD2. Trimming at V came to 6 bases and at J to 7 bases, leaving 11 bases not matched to a gene. Germline V gene data show CDR1 as MNHNY and CDR2 as SVGAGI (reference sequence). This CDR3 region has 14 residues. The CDR3 nucleotides are TGTGCCAGCAGAACCGGGACTAGAACGTGGGAGCAGTACTTC. Encoded protein: CASRTGTRTWEQYF.

In this sample, this clone turned up once. The chain joins TRBV7-3 to TRBJ2-3, with 7 bases identical to TRBD2. CDR1 is SGHTA and CDR2 is FQGTGA in the germline V gene. The CDR3 is 16 residues long. Trimming at V came to 1 base and at J to 5 bases, leaving 9 bases not matched to a gene. CDR3 sequence reads: CASSLMGGRAGDTQYF. The CDR3 DNA reads TGTGCCAGCAGCTTAATGGGGGGGAGGGCCGGAGATACGCAGTATTTT.

The genes are TRBV10-3 and TRBJ1-4, with 9 bases identical to TRBD1. V was clipped by 10 bases and J by 5 bases; unmatched bases: 8. CDR3 size: 14 residues. Germline V gene data show CDR1 as ENHRY and CDR2 as SYGVKD. Here the CDR3 reads CATKQGAENEKLFF. The DNA for the CDR3 is TGTGCCACGAAACAGGGGGCAGAGAATGAAAAACTGTTTTTT.

This clone appeared a single time. This chain links TRBV28 with TRBJ1-2; TRBD1 matches 10 bases. The CDR3 spans 16 residues. The V segment lost 7 bases and the J segment 4 bases; nucleotides outside the gene matches: 12. Germline lookup yields CDR1 MDHEN and CDR2 SYDVKM. The CDR3 sequence is CASKESGQGGLYGYTF. The CDR3 DNA is TGTGCCAGCAAAGAATCCGGACAGGGGGGCCTCTATGGCTACACCTTC.

This clone is a singleton in its sample. V and J are TRBV4-1 and TRBJ2-7, with D perhaps given as TRBD1 or TRBD2 (5 bases each). The CDR3 runs 15 residues. The V gene lost 1 base and the J gene lost 3 bases, with 13 bases spanning the gap. Per the germline V gene, CDR1 is MGHRA and CDR2 is YSYEKL. The CDR3 sequence: CASSQGGLGSYEQYF. CDR3 in DNA: TGCGCCAGCAGCCAAGGGGGGTTGGGGAGCTACGAGCAGTACTTC.

The chain recombines TRBV30 with TRBJ2-3; 10 nucleotides line up with TRBD2. This CDR3 has 15 residues. Unmatched junction bases numbered 9, after V lost 7 bases and J lost 2 bases. The germline gives CDR1 GTSNPN, CDR2 SVGIG (reference sequence). This CDR3 is CASTGLAETTDTQYF. The CDR3 DNA reads TGTGCCTCCACTGGACTAGCGGAGACCACAGATACGCAGTATTTT.

V and J are TRBV6-6 and TRBJ1-2, with unresolved D. The CDR3 contains 15 residues. The germline V gene encodes CDR1 MNHNY and CDR2 SVGAGI (reference sequence). V lost 0 bases and J 2 bases, leaving 10 bases between the germline ends. CDR3 coding DNA: TGTGCCAGCAGTTACTCCCTACACGAGAACTATGGCTACACCTTC. It yields the protein CASSYSLHENYGYTF.

V is TRBV30 and J is TRBJ2-1; maybe TRBD2 (6 bases). This CDR3 contains 15 residues. In germline, CDR1 is GTSNPN, CDR2 SVGIG (reference sequence). V was shortened by 0 bases and J by 8 bases, with 17 bases between the two germline ends. The CDR3 DNA sequence: TGTGCCTGGAGTGTACGCCGGGAGCAAGGCGATGAGCAGTTCTTC. It yields the protein CAWSVRREQGDEQFF.

This chain links TRBV19 with TRBJ2-1, with TRBD2 matching 11 bases. The CDR3 runs to 16 residues. Trimming took 4 bases from V and 6 from J; bases not matched to a gene: 8. Looked up from germline, CDR1 is LNHDA and CDR2 is SQIVND (reference sequence). CDR3 region: CASSSRGTSGGNEQFF. In DNA form, the CDR3 reads TGTGCCAGTAGTAGTCGAGGGACTAGCGGAGGCAATGAGCAGTTCTTC.

This clone has a single count. The rearrangement uses TRBV6-6 and TRBJ2-7; D remains ambiguous. Per the germline V gene, CDR1 is MNHNY and CDR2 is SVGAGI (reference sequence). The CDR3 contains 13 residues. Trimming cost V 7 bases and J 3 bases, with 13 bases left between them. The CDR3 nucleotides are TGTGCCAGCACCTCCAATATGGGCTACGAGCAGTACTTC. It yields the protein CASTSNMGYEQYF.